This entry describes one T cell receptor (beta chain). Its antigen is unidentified. The sample comes from a study of response to subunit inactivated influenza vaccine. Overall study results and limits: Few new T cells, the authors suggested, are recruited by each seasonal influenza vaccination.

Trimming removed 6 bases at V and 2 bases at J, with 29 bases between. The CDR3 length is 19 residues. Germline V gives CDR1 SGHNT, CDR2 YYREEE (reference sequence). TCRdb reanalysed the RT-PCR reads using MiXCR and keeps one entry per CDR3 protein. The sample shows 630,000 or so distinct CDR3 sequences, about 15% of them seen only once. The chain employs TRBV5-4 and TRBJ1-2, with D possibly TRBD1 on 6 matching bases. The material was PBMCs from blood, obtained 11 to 12 days after vaccination. The TCR was taken from a man aged 50-60 years who received an inactivated influenza vaccine. The CDR3 sequence: CASTFAPGHTGMGNYGYTF. The CDR3 coding sequence is TGTGCCAGCACCTTTGCACCGGGACATACTGGGATGGGGAACTATGGCTACACCTTC.